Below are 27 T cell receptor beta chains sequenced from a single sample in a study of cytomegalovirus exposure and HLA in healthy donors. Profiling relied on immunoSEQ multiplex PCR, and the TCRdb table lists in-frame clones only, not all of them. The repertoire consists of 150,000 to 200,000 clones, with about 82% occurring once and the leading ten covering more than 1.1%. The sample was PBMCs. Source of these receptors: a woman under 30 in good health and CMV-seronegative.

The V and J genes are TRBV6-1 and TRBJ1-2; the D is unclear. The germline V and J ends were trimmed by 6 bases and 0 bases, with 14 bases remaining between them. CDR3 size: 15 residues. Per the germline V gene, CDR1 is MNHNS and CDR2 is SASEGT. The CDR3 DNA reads TGTGCCAGCAGCCTCGTATGGAGTACTAACTATGGCTACACCTTC. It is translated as CASSLVWSTNYGYTF.

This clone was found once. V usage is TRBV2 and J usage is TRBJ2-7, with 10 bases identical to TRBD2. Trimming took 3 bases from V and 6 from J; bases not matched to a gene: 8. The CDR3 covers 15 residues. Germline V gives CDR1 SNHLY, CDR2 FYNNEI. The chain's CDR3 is CASSDQAGGPSEQYF. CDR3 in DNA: TGTGCCAGCAGTGATCAAGCGGGAGGGCCCAGCGAGCAGTACTTC.

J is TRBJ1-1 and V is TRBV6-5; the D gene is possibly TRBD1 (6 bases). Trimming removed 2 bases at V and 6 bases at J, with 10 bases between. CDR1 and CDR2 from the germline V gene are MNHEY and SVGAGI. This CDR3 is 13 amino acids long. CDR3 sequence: CASSYPQGSEAFF. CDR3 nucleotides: TGTGCCAGCAGTTACCCACAGGGATCTGAAGCTTTCTTT.

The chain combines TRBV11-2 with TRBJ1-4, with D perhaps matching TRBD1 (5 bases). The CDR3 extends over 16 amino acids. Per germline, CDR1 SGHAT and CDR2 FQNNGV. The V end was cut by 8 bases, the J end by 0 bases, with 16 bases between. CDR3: CASSRLTASTNEKLFF. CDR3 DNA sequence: TGTGCCAGCTCCCGATTGACAGCCTCAACTAATGAAAAACTGTTTTTT.

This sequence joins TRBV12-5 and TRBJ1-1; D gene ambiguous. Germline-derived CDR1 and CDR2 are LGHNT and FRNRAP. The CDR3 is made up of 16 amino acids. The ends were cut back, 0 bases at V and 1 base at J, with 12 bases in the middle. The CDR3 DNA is TGTGCTAGTGGTTTGGTAAGGGAGGCGGCGAACACTGAAGCTTTCTTT. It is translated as CASGLVREAANTEAFF.

This chain's CDR3 is CASSFSRQFLNTEAFF. Here the CDR3 DNA reads TGTGCCAGCAGTTTTAGTCGACAGTTTTTAAACACTGAAGCTTTCTTT. The chain combines TRBV28 with TRBJ1-1; the D gene is possibly TRBD1 (5 bases). Germline assignment: CDR1 MDHEN and CDR2 SYDVKM. This CDR3 has 16 residues. V lost 3 bases to trimming and J lost 2 bases, with 16 bases between them.

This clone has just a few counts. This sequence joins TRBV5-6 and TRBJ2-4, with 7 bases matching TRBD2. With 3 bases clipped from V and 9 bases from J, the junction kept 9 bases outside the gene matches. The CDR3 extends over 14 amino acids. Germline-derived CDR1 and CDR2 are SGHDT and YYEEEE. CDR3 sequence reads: CASSSDTGGVIQYF. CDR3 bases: TGTGCCAGCAGCTCGGACACGGGGGGTGTCATTCAGTACTTC.

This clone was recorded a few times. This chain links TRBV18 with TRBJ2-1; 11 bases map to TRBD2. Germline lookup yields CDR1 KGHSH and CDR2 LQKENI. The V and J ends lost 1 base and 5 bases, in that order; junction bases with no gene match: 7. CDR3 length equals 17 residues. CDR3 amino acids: CASSPLTSGGLNNEQFF. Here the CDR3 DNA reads TGTGCCAGCTCACCACTCACTAGCGGGGGCCTTAACAATGAGCAGTTCTTC.

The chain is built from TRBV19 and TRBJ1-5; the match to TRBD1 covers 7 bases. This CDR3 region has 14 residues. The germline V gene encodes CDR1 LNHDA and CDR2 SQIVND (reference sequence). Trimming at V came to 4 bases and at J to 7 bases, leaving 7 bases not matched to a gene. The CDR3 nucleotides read TGTGCCAGTAGTACCATCGGACAGGAACAGCCCCAGCATTTT. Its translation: CASSTIGQEQPQHF.

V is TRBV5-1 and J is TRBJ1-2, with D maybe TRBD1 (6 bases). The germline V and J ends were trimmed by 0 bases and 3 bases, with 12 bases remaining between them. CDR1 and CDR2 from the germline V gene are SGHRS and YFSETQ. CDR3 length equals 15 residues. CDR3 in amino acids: CASSLGDTFDYGYTF. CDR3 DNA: TGCGCCAGCAGCTTGGGGGACACTTTTGACTATGGCTACACCTTC.

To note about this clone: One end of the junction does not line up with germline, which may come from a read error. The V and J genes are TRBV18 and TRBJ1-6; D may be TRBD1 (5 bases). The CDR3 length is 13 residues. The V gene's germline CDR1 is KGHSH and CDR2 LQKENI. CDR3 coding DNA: TGTGCCAGCTCCGACAGTCGTAATTCTCCCCTCCACTTT. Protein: CASSDSRNSPLHF. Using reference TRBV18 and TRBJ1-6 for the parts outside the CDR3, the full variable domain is NAGVMQNPRHLVRRRGQEARLRCSPMKGHSHVYWYRQLPEEGLKFMVYLQKENIIDESGMPKERFSAEFPKEGPSILRIQQVVRGDSAAYFCASSDSRNSPLHFGNGTRLTVT.

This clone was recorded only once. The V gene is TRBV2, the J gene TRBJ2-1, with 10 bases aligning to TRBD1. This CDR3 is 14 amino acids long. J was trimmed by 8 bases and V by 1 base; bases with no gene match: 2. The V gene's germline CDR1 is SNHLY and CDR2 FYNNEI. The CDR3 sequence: CASSEETGGDEQFF. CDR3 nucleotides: TGTGCCAGCAGTGAAGAGACAGGGGGCGATGAGCAGTTCTTC.

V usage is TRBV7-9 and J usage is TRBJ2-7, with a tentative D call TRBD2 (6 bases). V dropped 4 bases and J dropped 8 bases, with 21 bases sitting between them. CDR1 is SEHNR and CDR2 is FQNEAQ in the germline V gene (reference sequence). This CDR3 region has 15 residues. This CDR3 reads CASSSTRRGFNQQYF. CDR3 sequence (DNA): TGTGCCAGCAGCTCCACGAGGAGGGGATTCAATCAGCAGTACTTC. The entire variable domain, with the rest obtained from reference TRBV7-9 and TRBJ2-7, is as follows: DTGVSQNPRHKITKRGQNVTFRCDPISEHNRLYWYRQTLGQGPEFLTYFQNEAQLEKSRLLSDRFSAERPKGSFSTLEIQRTEQGDSAMYLCASSSTRRGFNQQYFGPGTRLTVT.

The CDR3 loop reads CASETASGQGGNEQFF. As DNA, the CDR3 is TGCGCCAGCGAAACTGCCTCCGGACAGGGGGGCAATGAGCAGTTCTTC. The V call is TRBV5-1, the J call TRBJ2-1, with TRBD1 matching 10 bases. Germline V lookup: CDR1 SGHRS, CDR2 YFSETQ. The CDR3 contains 16 residues. The trim removed 7 bases at V and 6 bases at J, leaving 13 bases unmatched.

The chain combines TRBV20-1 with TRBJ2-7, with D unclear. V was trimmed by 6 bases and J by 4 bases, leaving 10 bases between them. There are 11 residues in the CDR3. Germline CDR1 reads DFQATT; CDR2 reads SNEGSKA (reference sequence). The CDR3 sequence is CSANIDYEQYF. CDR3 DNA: TGCAGTGCCAACATCGATTACGAGCAGTACTTC.

The CDR3 protein is CASTPTGGGYGYTF. The CDR3 DNA is TGTGCCAGCACCCCGACAGGGGGCGGCTATGGCTACACCTTC. The chain links TRBV27 to TRBJ1-2; 10 bases line up with TRBD1. The CDR3 is made up of 14 amino acids. V lost 7 bases to trimming and J lost 4 bases; unmatched junction nucleotides: 6. CDR1 is MNHEY and CDR2 is SMNVEV in the germline V gene (reference sequence).

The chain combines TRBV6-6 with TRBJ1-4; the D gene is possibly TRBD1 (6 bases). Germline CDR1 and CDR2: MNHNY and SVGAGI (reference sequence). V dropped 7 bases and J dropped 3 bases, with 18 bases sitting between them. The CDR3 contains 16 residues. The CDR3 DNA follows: TGTGCCAGCACACCCGAAGGTGAGGGGGCTAATGAAAAACTGTTTTTT. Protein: CASTPEGEGANEKLFF.

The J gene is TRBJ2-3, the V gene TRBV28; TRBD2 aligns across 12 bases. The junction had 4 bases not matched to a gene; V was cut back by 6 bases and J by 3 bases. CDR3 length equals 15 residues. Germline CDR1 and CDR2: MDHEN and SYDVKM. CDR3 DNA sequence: TGTGCCAGCAGCGTACTAGCGGGAGGAACAGATACGCAGTATTTT. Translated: CASSVLAGGTDTQYF. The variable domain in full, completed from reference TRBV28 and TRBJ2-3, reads DVKVTQSSRYLVKRTGEKVFLECVQDMDHENMFWYRQDPGLGLRLIYFSYDVKMKEKGDIPEGYSVSREKKERFSLILESASTNQTSMYLCASSVLAGGTDTQYFGPGTRLTVL.

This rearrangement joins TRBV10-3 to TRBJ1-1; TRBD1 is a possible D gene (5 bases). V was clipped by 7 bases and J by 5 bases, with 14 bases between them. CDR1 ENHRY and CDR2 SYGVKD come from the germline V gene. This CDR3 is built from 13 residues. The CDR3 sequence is CAIKPGSVTEAFF. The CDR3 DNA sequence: TGTGCCATCAAGCCAGGGTCGGTAACTGAAGCTTTCTTT.

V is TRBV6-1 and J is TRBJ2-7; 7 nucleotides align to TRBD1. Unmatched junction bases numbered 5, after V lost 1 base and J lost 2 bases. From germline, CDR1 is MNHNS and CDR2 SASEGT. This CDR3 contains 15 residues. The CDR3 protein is CASSEGPGQPYEQYF. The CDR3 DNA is TGTGCCAGCAGTGAAGGCCCGGGACAGCCCTACGAGCAGTACTTC.

The CDR3 coding sequence is TGTGCCAGCAGTGGGACTAGCGGGAGGGCCGGGGAGCTGTTTTTT. Amino acid sequence: CASSGTSGRAGELFF. The chain combines TRBV25-1 with TRBJ2-2, with 15 bases aligning to TRBD2. Germline V gives CDR1 MGHDK, CDR2 SYGVNS. Trimming at V came to 4 bases and at J to 6 bases, leaving 0 bases not matched to a gene. The CDR3 loop spans 15 amino acids.

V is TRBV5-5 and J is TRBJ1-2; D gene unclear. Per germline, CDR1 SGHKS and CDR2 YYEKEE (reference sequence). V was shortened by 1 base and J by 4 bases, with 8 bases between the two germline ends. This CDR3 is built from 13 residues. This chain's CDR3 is CASSLQQLYGYTF. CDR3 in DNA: TGTGCCAGCAGCTTGCAACAGCTCTATGGCTACACCTTC. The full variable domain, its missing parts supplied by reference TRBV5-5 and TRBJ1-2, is DAGVTQSPTHLIKTRGQQVTLRCSPISGHKSVSWYQQVLGQGPQFIFQYYEKEERGRGNFPDRFSARQFPNYSSELNVNALLLGDSALYLCASSLQQLYGYTFGSGTRLTVV.

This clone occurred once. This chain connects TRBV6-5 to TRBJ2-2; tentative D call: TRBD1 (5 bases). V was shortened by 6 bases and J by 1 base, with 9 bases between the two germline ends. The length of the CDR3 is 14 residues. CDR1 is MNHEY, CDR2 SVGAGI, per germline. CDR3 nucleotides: TGTGCCAGCAGCCCAACAGGGAACACCGGGGAGCTGTTTTTT. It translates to CASSPTGNTGELFF.

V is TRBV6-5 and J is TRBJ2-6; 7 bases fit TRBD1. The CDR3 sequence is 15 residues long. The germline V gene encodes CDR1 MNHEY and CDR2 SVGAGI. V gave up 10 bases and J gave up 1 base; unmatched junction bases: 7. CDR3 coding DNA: TGTGCCACGACAGGGTGGTTTTCTGGGGCCAACGTCCTGACTTTC. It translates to CATTGWFSGANVLTF.

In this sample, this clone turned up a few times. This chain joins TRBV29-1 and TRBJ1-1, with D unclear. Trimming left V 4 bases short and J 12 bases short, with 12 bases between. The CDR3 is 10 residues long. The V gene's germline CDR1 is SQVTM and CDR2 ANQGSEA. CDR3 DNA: TGCAGCGTTGTGGCCATGGTGACTTTCTTT. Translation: CSVVAMVTFF.

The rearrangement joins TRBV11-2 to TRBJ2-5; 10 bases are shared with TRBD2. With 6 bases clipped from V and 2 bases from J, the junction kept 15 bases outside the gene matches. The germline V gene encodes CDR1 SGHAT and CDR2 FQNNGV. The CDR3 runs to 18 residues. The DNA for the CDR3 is TGTGCCAGCAGAGATAGCCTAGCGGGAGTATTGGATCAAGAGACCCAGTACTTC. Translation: CASRDSLAGVLDQETQYF.

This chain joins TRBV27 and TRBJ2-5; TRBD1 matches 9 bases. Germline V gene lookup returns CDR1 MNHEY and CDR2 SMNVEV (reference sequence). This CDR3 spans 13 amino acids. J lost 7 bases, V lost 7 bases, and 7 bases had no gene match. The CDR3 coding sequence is TGTGCCAGCACCATCACAGGGGGCGGGACCCAGTACTTC. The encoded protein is CASTITGGGTQYF.